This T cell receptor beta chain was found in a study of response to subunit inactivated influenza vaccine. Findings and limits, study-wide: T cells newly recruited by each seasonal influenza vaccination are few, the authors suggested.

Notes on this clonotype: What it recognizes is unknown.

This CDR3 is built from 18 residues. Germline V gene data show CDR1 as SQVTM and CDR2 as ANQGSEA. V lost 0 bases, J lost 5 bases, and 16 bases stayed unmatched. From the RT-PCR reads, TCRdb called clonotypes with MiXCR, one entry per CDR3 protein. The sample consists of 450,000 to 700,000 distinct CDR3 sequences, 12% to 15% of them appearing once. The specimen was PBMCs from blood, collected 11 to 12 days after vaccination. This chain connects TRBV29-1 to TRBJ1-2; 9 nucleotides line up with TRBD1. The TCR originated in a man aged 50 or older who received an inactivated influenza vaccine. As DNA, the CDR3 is TGCAGCGTTGAAGACCCCGGACAGGGGTATTTCCCGGAATATGGCTACACCTTC. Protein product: CSVEDPGQGYFPEYGYTF.